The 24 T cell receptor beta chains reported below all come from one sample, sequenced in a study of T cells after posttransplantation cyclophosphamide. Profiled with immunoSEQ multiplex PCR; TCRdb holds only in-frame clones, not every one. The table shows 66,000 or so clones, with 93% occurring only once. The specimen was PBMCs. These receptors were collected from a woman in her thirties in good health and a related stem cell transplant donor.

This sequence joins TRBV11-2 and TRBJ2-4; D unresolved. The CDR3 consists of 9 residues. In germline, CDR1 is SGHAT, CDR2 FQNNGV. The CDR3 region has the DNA TGTGCAAGCCTACACATTCAGTACTTC. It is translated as CASLHIQYF.

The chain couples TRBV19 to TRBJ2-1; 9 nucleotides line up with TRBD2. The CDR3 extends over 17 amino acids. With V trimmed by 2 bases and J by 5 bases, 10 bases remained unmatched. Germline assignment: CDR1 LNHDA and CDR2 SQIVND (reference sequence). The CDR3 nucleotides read TGTGCCAGTAGTATAACCATGGGACTAGCCGGGAACAATGAGCAGTTCTTC. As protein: CASSITMGLAGNNEQFF.

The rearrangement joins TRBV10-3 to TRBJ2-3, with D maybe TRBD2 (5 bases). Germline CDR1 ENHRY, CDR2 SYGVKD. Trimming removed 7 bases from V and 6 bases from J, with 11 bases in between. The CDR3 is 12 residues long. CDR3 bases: TGTGCCATCACGACGGGGTCGGATACGCAGTATTTT. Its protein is CAITTGSDTQYF.

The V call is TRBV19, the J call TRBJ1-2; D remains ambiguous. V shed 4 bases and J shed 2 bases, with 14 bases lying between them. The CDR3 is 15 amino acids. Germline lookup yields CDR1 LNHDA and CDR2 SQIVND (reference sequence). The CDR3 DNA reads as TGTGCCAGTAGTACCCTGGAGGGTTACAACTATGGCTACACCTTC. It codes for CASSTLEGYNYGYTF.

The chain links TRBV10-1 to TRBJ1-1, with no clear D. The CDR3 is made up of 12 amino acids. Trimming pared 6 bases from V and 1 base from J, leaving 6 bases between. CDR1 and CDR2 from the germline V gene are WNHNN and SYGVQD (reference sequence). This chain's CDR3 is CASSHRNTEAFF. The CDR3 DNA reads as TGCGCCAGCAGCCACAGGAACACTGAAGCTTTCTTT.

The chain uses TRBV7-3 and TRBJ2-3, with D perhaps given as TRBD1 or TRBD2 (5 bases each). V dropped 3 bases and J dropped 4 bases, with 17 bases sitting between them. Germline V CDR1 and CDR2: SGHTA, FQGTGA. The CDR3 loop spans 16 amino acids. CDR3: CASSFRGGAPPDTQYF. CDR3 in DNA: TGTGCCAGCAGCTTCCGGGGTGGGGCCCCCCCAGATACGCAGTATTTT.

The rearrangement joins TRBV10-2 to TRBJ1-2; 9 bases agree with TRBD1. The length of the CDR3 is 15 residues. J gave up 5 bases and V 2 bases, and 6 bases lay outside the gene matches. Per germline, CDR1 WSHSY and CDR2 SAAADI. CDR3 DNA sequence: TGCGCCAGCAGTGAGGCGGGACAGGGAATTTATGGCTACACCTTC. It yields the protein CASSEAGQGIYGYTF.

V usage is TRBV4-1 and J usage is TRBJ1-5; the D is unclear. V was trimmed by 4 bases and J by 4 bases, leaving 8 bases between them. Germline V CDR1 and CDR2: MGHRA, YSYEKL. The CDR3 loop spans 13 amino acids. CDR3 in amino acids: CASSLENNQPQHF. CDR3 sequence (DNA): TGCGCCAGCAGCCTAGAGAATAATCAGCCCCAGCATTTT.

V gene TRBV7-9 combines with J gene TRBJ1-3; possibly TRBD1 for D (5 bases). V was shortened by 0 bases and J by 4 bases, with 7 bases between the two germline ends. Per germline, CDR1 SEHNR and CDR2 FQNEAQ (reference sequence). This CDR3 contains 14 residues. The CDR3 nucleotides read TGTGCCAGCAGCTTAGCGGGGGTCGGAAACACCATATATTTT. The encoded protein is CASSLAGVGNTIYF.

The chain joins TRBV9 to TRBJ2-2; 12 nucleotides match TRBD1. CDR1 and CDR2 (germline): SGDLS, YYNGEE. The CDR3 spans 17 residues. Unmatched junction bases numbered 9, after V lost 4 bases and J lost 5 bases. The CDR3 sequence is CASSLGTGGARTGELFF. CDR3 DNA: TGTGCCAGCAGCTTGGGGACAGGGGGCGCGCGGACCGGGGAGCTGTTTTTT.

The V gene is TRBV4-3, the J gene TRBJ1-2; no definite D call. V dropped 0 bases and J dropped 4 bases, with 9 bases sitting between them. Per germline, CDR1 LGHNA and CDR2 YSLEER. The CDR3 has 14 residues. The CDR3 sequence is CASSQDPLLYGYTF. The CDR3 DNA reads TGCGCCAGCAGCCAAGACCCACTACTCTATGGCTACACCTTC.

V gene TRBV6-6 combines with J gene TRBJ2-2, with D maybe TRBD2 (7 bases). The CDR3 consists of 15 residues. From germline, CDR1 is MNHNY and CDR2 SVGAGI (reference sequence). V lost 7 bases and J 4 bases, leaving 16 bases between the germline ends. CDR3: CASTDAGATTGELFF. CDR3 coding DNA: TGTGCCAGCACGGATGCGGGGGCGACCACCGGGGAGCTGTTTTTT.

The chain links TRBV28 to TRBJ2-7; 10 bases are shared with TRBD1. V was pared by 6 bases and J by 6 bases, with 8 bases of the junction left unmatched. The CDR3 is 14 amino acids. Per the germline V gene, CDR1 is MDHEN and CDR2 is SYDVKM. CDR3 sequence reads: CASRPGQGTTEQYF. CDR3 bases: TGTGCCAGCAGGCCGGGACAGGGGACCACCGAGCAGTACTTC.

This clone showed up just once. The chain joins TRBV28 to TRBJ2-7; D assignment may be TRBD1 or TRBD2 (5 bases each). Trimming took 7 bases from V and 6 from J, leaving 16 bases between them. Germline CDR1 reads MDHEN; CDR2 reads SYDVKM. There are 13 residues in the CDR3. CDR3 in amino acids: CASNTRGTREQYF. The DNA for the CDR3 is TGTGCCAGCAATACGAGGGGCACCCGCGAGCAGTACTTC. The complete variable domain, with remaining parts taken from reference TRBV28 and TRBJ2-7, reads DVKVTQSSRYLVKRTGEKVFLECVQDMDHENMFWYRQDPGLGLRLIYFSYDVKMKEKGDIPEGYSVSREKKERFSLILESASTNQTSMYLCASNTRGTREQYFGPGTRLTVT.

The CDR3, as DNA: TGCGCCAGCAGCTTGGAATCGGGACCCCAGCATTTT. Protein: CASSLESGPQHF. V usage is TRBV5-1 and J usage is TRBJ1-5; D uncertain. This CDR3 contains 12 residues. V dropped 0 bases and J dropped 10 bases, with 8 bases sitting between them. In germline, CDR1 is SGHRS, CDR2 YFSETQ.

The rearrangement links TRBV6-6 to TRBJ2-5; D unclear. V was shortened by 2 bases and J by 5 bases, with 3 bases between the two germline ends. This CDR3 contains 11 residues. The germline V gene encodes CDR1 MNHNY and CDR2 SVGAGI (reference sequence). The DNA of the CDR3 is TGTGCCAGCAGTTACGTTGAGACCCAGTACTTC. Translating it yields CASSYVETQYF.

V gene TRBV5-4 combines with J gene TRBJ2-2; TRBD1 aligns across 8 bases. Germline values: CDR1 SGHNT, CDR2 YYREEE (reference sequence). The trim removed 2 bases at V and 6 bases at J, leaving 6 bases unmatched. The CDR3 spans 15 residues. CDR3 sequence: CASSLRQGTAGELFF. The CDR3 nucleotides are TGTGCCAGCAGCTTAAGACAGGGGACCGCCGGGGAGCTGTTTTTT.

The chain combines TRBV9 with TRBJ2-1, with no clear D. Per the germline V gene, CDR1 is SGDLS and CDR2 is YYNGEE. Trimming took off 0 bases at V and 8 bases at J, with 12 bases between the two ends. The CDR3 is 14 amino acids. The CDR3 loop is CASSVDPRGDEQFF. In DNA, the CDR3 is TGTGCCAGCAGCGTAGATCCCCGTGGCGATGAGCAGTTCTTC. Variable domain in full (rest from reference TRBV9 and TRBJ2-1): DSGVTQTPKHLITATGQRVTLRCSPRSGDLSVYWYQQSLDQGLQFLIQYYNGEERAKGNILERFSAQQFPDLHSELNLSSLELGDSALYFCASSVDPRGDEQFFGPGTRLTVL.

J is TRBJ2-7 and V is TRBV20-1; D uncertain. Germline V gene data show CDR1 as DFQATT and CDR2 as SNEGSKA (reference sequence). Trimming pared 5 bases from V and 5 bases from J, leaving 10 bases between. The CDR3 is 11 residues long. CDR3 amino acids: CSAPVMNEQYF. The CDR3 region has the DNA TGCAGTGCTCCCGTTATGAACGAGCAGTACTTC.

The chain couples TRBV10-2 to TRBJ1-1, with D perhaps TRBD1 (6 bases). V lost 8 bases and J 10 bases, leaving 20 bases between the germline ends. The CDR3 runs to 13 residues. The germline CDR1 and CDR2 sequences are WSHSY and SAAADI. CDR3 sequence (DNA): TGCGCCAGCGGGAGGGGGGGTGGGGAAGGAGCTTTCTTT. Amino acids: CASGRGGGEGAFF.

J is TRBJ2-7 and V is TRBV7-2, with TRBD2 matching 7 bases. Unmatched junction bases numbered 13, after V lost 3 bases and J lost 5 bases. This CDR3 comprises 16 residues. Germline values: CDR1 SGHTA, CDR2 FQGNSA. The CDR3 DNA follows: TGTGCCAGCAGCTTGGCCCGACTAGCAATGGGCCACGAGCAGTACTTC. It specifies CASSLARLAMGHEQYF.

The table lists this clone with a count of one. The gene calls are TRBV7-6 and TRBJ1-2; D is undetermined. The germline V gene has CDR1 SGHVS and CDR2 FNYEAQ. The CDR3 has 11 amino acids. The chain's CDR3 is CVTGDAYGYTF. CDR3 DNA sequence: TGTGTGACCGGGGATGCCTATGGCTACACCTTC.

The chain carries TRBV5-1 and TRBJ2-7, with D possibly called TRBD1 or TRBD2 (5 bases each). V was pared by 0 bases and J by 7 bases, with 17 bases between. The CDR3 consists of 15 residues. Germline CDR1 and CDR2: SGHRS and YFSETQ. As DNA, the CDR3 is TGCGCCAGCAGCTTGGAAGGGGTGAGCGGTCGTGAGCAGTACTTC. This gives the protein CASSLEGVSGREQYF.

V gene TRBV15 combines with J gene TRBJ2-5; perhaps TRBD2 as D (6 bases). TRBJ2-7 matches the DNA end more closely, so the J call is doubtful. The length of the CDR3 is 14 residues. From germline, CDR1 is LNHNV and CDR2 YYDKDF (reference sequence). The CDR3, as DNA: TGTGCCACCAGCAGAGGGGGGGAGTCCGACGAGCAGTACTTC. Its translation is CATSRGGESDEQYF.